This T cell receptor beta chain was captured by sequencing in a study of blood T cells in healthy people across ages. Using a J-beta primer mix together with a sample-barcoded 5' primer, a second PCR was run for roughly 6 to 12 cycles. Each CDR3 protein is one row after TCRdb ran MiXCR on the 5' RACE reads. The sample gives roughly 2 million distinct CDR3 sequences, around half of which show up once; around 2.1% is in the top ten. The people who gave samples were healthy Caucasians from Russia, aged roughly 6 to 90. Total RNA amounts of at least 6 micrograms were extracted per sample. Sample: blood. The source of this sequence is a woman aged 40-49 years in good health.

The CDR3: CASSFEGEKGLFF. The DNA for the CDR3 is TGTGCCAGCAGCTTTGAGGGGGAAAAGGGACTGTTTTTT. The chain recombines TRBV7-9 with TRBJ1-4, with a weak D call TRBD1 (6 bases). The V gene lost 3 bases and the J gene lost 13 bases, with 15 bases spanning the gap. Germline CDR1 reads SEHNR; CDR2 reads FQNEAQ (reference sequence). The CDR3 extends over 13 amino acids.